This T cell receptor (beta chain) was sequenced in a study of T cells expressing NK-cell markers. Study as a whole: Sorted CD3+CD56+NKG2C+, CD3+CD56+NKG2C- and CD3+CD56-NKG2C+ T cells provided the TCR beta repertoires. Broader study findings: Also leading the CD3+CD56-NKG2C+ fraction in a few donors were these clonotypes.

From its re-call of the 5' RACE reads, TCRdb lists each CDR3 protein once, without DNA. Recorded here are roughly 450,000 distinct CDR3 sequences; the top ten clones represent over 1.1%. Comments on this clonotype: The antigen remains unidentified.

Looked up from germline, CDR1 is DFQATT and CDR2 is SNEGSKA (reference sequence). The CDR3 runs 14 residues. The receptor was isolated from a woman aged 45-60 years in good health. Sequenced material: blood T cells: a sorted CD56 or NKG2C T cell subset, CD4+ or CD8+ T cells, or bulk PBMC T cells (not recorded which). J is TRBJ2-1 and V is TRBV20-1; TCRdb reports TRBD2, a call that lacks DNA to check it against. CDR3 in amino acids: CSATLAGDHNEQFF.